The rows below give T cell receptor beta chains drawn from one sample of a study of Ad26.COV2.S vaccination and SARS-CoV-2 variants. The data were produced by immunoSEQ multiplex PCR, yet TCRdb's version contains in-frame clones alone and is incomplete. The sample lists hundreds of thousands of clones, around 87% occurring once. This specimen was peripheral blood, taken in a trial of Ad26.COV2.S vaccine versus placebo. These receptors all stem from a person aged 18-65 years who received the Ad26.COV2.S COVID-19 vaccine or a placebo. The CDR3 runs from the conserved cysteine through the conserved F or W. A D gene is named only where the DNA matches it firmly. Clone size is shown for a subset of rows, as once, few, many or a class of expanded clone.

D: -
J: TRBJ2-7
V: TRBV10-1
size: -
DNA: TGCGCCAGCAGTCAAACGACAGCTACCTACGAGCAGTACTTC
CDR3: CASSQTTATYEQYF

D: -
J: TRBJ2-7
V: TRBV18
size: -
DNA: TGTGCCAGTTCAAGGGGGGACTACGAGCAGTACTTC
CDR3: CASSRGDYEQYF

D: TRBD1
J: TRBJ1-2
V: TRBV7-3
size: -
DNA: TGTGCCAGCAGCTTATCACCCCAGGACAGGCTCTCCTATGGCTACACCTTC
CDR3: CASSLSPQDRLSYGYTF

D: TRBD1
J: TRBJ1-4
V: TRBV6-2/TRBV6-3
size: once
DNA: TGTGCCAGCAGTTTATGGACAGGGAATGAAAAACTGTTTTTT
CDR3: CASSLWTGNEKLFF

D: -
J: TRBJ2-3
V: TRBV5-8
size: -
DNA: TGTGCCAGCAGCTTAAGCCTCAGCCTTAGCACAGATACGCAGTATTTT
CDR3: CASSLSLSLSTDTQYF

D: TRBD1
J: TRBJ2-7
V: TRBV18
size: -
DNA: TGTGCCAGCTCACCCGCCGGGACAGAACCCTACGAGCAGTACTTC
CDR3: CASSPAGTEPYEQYF

D: -
J: TRBJ1-4
V: TRBV30
size: -
DNA: TGTGCCTGGAGTCCCGGGGAGGGACTGTTTTTT
CDR3: CAWSPGEGLFF

D: -
J: TRBJ2-1
V: TRBV20-1
size: -
DNA: TGCAGTGCTAGAGGGGGGGATGAGCAGTTCTTC
CDR3: CSARGGDEQFF

D: -
J: TRBJ2-7
V: TRBV6-5
size: few
DNA: TGTGCCAGCAGTTACTCGATGGCAGGGGGAGGGAAGTGGCAGTACTTC
CDR3: CASSYSMAGGGKWQYF

D: -
J: TRBJ1-1
V: TRBV18
size: -
DNA: TGTGCCAGCTCACCACGTGTAGAGGTGAACACTGAAGCTTTCTTT
CDR3: CASSPRVEVNTEAFF

D: -
J: TRBJ1-1
V: TRBV14
size: -
DNA: TGTGCCAGCAGCCAATTCACTGAAGCTTTCTTT
CDR3: CASSQFTEAFF

D: -
J: TRBJ2-7
V: TRBV4-3
size: -
DNA: TGCGCCAGCAGCCCGGGGACAAATTCCTACGAGCAGTACTTC
CDR3: CASSPGTNSYEQYF

D: -
J: TRBJ1-1
V: TRBV7-2
size: -
DNA: TGTGCCAGCAGCATAGGCAGGGAGCAGGGACCCGCCTGGGACACTGAAGCTTTCTTT
CDR3: CASSIGREQGPAWDTEAFF

D: -
J: TRBJ1-1
V: TRBV4-1
size: -
DNA: TGCGCCAGCAGCCAAGAGCCCTGGGGGATGGGCACTGAAGCTTTCTTT
CDR3: CASSQEPWGMGTEAFF

D: -
J: TRBJ2-1
V: TRBV29-1
size: -
DNA: TGCAGCGTTGAAGATCTGGGTCCCAATGAGCAGTTCTTC
CDR3: CSVEDLGPNEQFF

D: -
J: TRBJ1-2
V: TRBV7-2
size: once
DNA: TGTGCCAGCAGCTTTCTAGGCTATGGCTACACCTTC
CDR3: CASSFLGYGYTF

D: -
J: TRBJ1-6
V: TRBV7-3
size: -
DNA: TGTGCCAGCAGCTTAAATCGGGGTTCACCCCTCCACTTT
CDR3: CASSLNRGSPLHF

D: -
J: TRBJ2-7
V: TRBV6-5
size: -
DNA: TGTGCCAGCAGCAAGGGACCTACCTTGTCCTACGAGCAGTACTTC
CDR3: CASSKGPTLSYEQYF

D: -
J: TRBJ2-5
V: TRBV5-4
size: -
DNA: TGTGCCAGCAGACTTAGGGGGGGCCAAGAGACCCAGTACTTC
CDR3: CASRLRGGQETQYF

D: -
J: TRBJ2-1
V: TRBV6-5
size: -
DNA: TGTGCCAGCAGCAGCCGGGGGTTAAGGAATGAGCAGTTCTTC
CDR3: CASSSRGLRNEQFF

D: TRBD1
J: TRBJ2-5
V: TRBV10-3
size: -
DNA: TGTGCCATCAGTCCTAGGACAGGGGGCAGCGAGACCCAGTACTTC
CDR3: CAISPRTGGSETQYF

D: -
J: TRBJ1-2
V: TRBV19
size: -
DNA: TGTGCCAGTAGTATAGATTCGCCCTCGACAAGGCGGGACTATGGCTACACCTTC
CDR3: CASSIDSPSTRRDYGYTF

D: -
J: TRBJ2-7
V: TRBV9
size: -
DNA: TGTGCCAGCAGCGGAGGAGGGCAGTACTACGAGCAGTACTTC
CDR3: CASSGGGQYYEQYF

D: TRBD2
J: TRBJ2-3
V: TRBV13
size: -
DNA: TGTGCCAGCAGCACTTTAGCGGGAGGCACAGATACGCAGTATTTT
CDR3: CASSTLAGGTDTQYF

D: -
J: TRBJ1-2
V: TRBV6-2/TRBV6-3
size: -
DNA: TGTGCCAGCAGTTACTCCGTGGGCTACACCTTC
CDR3: CASSYSVGYTF

D: TRBD1
J: TRBJ1-2
V: TRBV19
size: -
DNA: TGTGCCAGTAGTATATCCGCAGGGGGCGACTATGGCTACACCTTC
CDR3: CASSISAGGDYGYTF

D: -
J: TRBJ1-2
V: TRBV19
size: few
DNA: TGTGCCACCCTGCTTTATGGCTACACCTTC
CDR3: CATLLYGYTF

D: -
J: TRBJ1-1
V: TRBV10-3
size: -
DNA: TGTGCCATCGGGAGGGGCAGGGATGAAGGCACTGAAGCTTTCTTT
CDR3: CAIGRGRDEGTEAFF

D: TRBD1
J: TRBJ2-6
V: TRBV7-6
size: -
DNA: TGTGCCAGCAGCACGTGGGACAGGCGTTCTCGGGCCAACGTCCTGACTTTC
CDR3: CASSTWDRRSRANVLTF

D: TRBD1
J: TRBJ1-1
V: TRBV25-1
size: -
DNA: TGTGCCAGCGGGCCGGCAGGGGGCTTGGTGAACACTGAAGCTTTCTTT
CDR3: CASGPAGGLVNTEAFF

D: -
J: TRBJ2-2
V: TRBV15
size: -
DNA: TGTGCCACCAGCAGAGATCCGGGGACCGGGGAGCTGTTTTTT
CDR3: CATSRDPGTGELFF

D: TRBD2
J: TRBJ2-1
V: TRBV19
size: -
DNA: TGTGCCAGTAGACCTACTAGCGGGGGAGATAGCTCCTACAATGAGCAGTTCTTC
CDR3: CASRPTSGGDSSYNEQFF

D: TRBD1
J: TRBJ1-4
V: TRBV5-1
size: -
DNA: TGCGCCAGCAGCTTGGACAGGGGTGGCGAAAAACTGTTTTTT
CDR3: CASSLDRGGEKLFF

D: -
J: TRBJ1-5
V: TRBV19
size: -
DNA: TGTGCCAGTACTTATAGTGGCCCGGACAACAATCAGCCCCAGCATTTT
CDR3: CASTYSGPDNNQPQHF

D: -
J: TRBJ1-5
V: TRBV18
size: few
DNA: TGTGCCAGCTCACCCGTGGCAGGGAATAGCAATCAGCCCCAGCATTTT
CDR3: CASSPVAGNSNQPQHF

D: -
J: TRBJ1-2
V: TRBV30
size: -
DNA: TGTGCCTGGAGTGTACCCCCGAGAGGGACCTCTTACGGCTACACCTTC
CDR3: CAWSVPPRGTSYGYTF

D: TRBD1
J: TRBJ1-5
V: TRBV19
size: once
DNA: TGTGCCAGTAGTCCAGGGGGAGGATATAGCAATCAGCCCCAGCATTTT
CDR3: CASSPGGGYSNQPQHF

D: -
J: TRBJ2-5
V: TRBV5-4
size: -
DNA: TGTGCCAGCAGCTTCGGGACGACCCAAGAGACCCAGTACTTC
CDR3: CASSFGTTQETQYF

D: TRBD1
J: TRBJ1-5
V: TRBV7-6
size: -
DNA: TGTGCCAGCAGCGATAACAGGGGGCGAAATCAGCCCCAGCATTTT
CDR3: CASSDNRGRNQPQHF

D: -
J: TRBJ2-5
V: TRBV5-1
size: -
DNA: TGCGCCAGCAGCCCCGCGGTTGGCCAAGAGACCCAGTACTTC
CDR3: CASSPAVGQETQYF

D: -
J: TRBJ1-5
V: TRBV7-9
size: few
DNA: TGTGCCAGCAGCTTCTCTGGGGGCAATCAGCCCCAGCATTTT
CDR3: CASSFSGGNQPQHF

D: TRBD1
J: TRBJ1-5
V: TRBV23-1
size: -
DNA: TGCGCCAGCAGTCAATCGTTGGGACAGCCAGATCAGCCCCAGCATTTT
CDR3: CASSQSLGQPDQPQHF

D: -
J: TRBJ1-2
V: TRBV29-1
size: -
DNA: TGCAGCGTGTCCCCTGTATACAGGGTGGACGATGGCTACACCTTC
CDR3: CSVSPVYRVDDGYTF

D: TRBD1
J: TRBJ1-4
V: TRBV5-1
size: once
DNA: TGCGCCAGCGCCTGGGAGGGGGCGGATGAAAAACTGTTTTTT
CDR3: CASAWEGADEKLFF

D: -
J: TRBJ1-4
V: TRBV4-1
size: -
DNA: TGCGCCAGCAGCCCTGAAGTGCAGGTTAATGAAAAACTGTTTTTT
CDR3: CASSPEVQVNEKLFF

D: -
J: TRBJ1-6
V: TRBV5-4
size: -
DNA: TGTGCCAGCAGCTTGGGGGCAGAGTTTTCACCCCTCCACTTT
CDR3: CASSLGAEFSPLHF

D: TRBD1
J: TRBJ1-5
V: TRBV25-1
size: -
DNA: TGTGCCAGCGTGGGACAGGGGTTAGGTCAGCCCCAGCATTTT
CDR3: CASVGQGLGQPQHF

D: -
J: TRBJ1-5
V: TRBV30
size: -
DNA: TGTGCCTGGAGTCGGGGGGATCAGCCCCAGCATTTT
CDR3: CAWSRGDQPQHF

D: TRBD2
J: TRBJ2-7
V: TRBV7-3
size: -
DNA: TGTGCCAGCAGCTTAACGAGGGACTATTCGTACGAGCAGTACTTC
CDR3: CASSLTRDYSYEQYF

D: -
J: TRBJ1-4
V: TRBV7-9
size: -
DNA: TGTGCCAGCAGCTTAACAGGGTTTAATGAAAAACTGTTTTTT
CDR3: CASSLTGFNEKLFF

D: -
J: TRBJ1-1
V: TRBV27
size: -
DNA: TGTGCCAGCAGTTTAGGGGGACCGAACACTGAAGCTTTCTTT
CDR3: CASSLGGPNTEAFF

D: -
J: TRBJ1-3
V: TRBV6-5
size: few
DNA: TGTGCCAGCCGGGACCAGGAATTGCGAAACACCATATATTTT
CDR3: CASRDQELRNTIYF

D: TRBD1
J: TRBJ1-2
V: TRBV11-2
size: -
DNA: TGTGCCAGCAGCTTACAGGGGGCGCCCGTTGTCTATGGCTACACCTTC
CDR3: CASSLQGAPVVYGYTF

D: -
J: TRBJ1-3
V: TRBV3-1/TRBV3-2
size: once
DNA: TGTGCCAGCAGCCCATCCCCCTCGGGGATAGCTGGAAACACCATATATTTT
CDR3: CASSPSPSGIAGNTIYF